This T cell receptor beta chain emerged from a study of metastatic and nonmetastatic thyroid tumors. The study, taken as a whole, reports: Significantly higher TCR beta diversity was reportedly seen in malignant thyroid tumors than benign nodules, in blood and tumor.

Before thyroid surgery, none of the patients had received any treatment. Study processing details: In papillary thyroid cancer, a distant-metastasis classifier was built using CDR3 differences across clinicopathological groups. TCRdb used MiXCR to call clones anew from the PCR reads. The V and J calls here are based on TCRdb, not the publication. The sample holds 100,000 or so clones; approximately 15% are singletons and the top ten take about 3.6%. Germline-derived CDR1 and CDR2 are MDHEN and SYDVKM. This CDR3 contains 13 residues. V was cut by 2 bases and J by 7 bases, with 6 bases left in between. This clone occurred many times. No antigen is known for it.

The chain has TRBV28 and TRBJ1-6; D unresolved. Sequencing was done on a sample of blood. The origin of this receptor is a female donor with papillary thyroid cancer or a benign thyroid nodule (not recorded which). Some clones in this sample may be carry-over from other donors' samples. The CDR3 coding sequence is TGTGCCAGCAGTTTACTGCGAAATTCACCCCTCCACTTT. This gives the protein CASSLLRNSPLHF.